This TCR beta chain comes out of a study of memory CD4+ T cells and cytomegalovirus serostatus. Findings of the study overall: Repertoires predicted CMV serostatus with median bootstrapped AUC of around 0.95.

To note about this clone: Its antigen is as yet unknown.

The sort gate was single viable CD3+CD4+CD8-CD45RO+ cells for memory CD4+ T cells. Here immunoSEQ multiplex PCR was the method, and the copy in TCRdb shows in-frame clones only, minus some. The sample holds around 60,000 clones, about 74% seen once. The CDR3 consists of 12 residues. Germline-derived CDR1 and CDR2 are MDHEN and SYDVKM. The V end was cut by 3 bases, the J end by 8 bases, with 11 bases between. The sequenced sample consisted of memory CD4+ T cells from blood. The TCR was taken from an adult in good health and CMV-seronegative. V gene TRBV28 combines with J gene TRBJ2-7; D possibly matches TRBD1 or TRBD2 (5 bases each). DNA of the CDR3: TGTGCCAGCAGTTTTAACTGGGGGAAGCAGTACTTC. As protein: CASSFNWGKQYF.